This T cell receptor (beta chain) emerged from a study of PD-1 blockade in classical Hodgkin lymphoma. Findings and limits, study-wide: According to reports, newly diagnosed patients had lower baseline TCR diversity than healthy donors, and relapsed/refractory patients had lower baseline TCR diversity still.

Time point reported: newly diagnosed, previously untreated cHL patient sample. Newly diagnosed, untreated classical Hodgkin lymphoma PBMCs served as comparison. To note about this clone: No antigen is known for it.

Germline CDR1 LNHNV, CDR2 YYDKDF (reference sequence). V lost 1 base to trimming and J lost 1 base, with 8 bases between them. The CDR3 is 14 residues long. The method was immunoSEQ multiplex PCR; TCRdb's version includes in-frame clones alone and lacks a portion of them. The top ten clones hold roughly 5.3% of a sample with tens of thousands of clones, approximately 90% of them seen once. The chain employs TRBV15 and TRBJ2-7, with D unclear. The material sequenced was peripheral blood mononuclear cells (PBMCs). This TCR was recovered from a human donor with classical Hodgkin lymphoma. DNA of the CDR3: TGTGCCACCAGCAGAGTCGGCACATCCTACGAGCAGTACTTC. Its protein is CATSRVGTSYEQYF.